One sample yielded the 26 T cell receptor beta chains listed below, sequenced in a study of neoadjuvant anti-PD-1 for oral cavity cancer. The protocol was immunoSEQ multiplex PCR, while the TCRdb copy is restricted to in-frame clones and leaves out a portion. The sample lists 9,500 to 11,000 clones; roughly half were seen once. Sequencing was performed on tumor tissue, taken before nivolumab (anti-PD-1) treatment. The receptors here all came from a person between 40 and 85 years old with oral cavity squamous cell carcinoma.

The chain joins TRBV10-3 to TRBJ2-3; weak D call: TRBD2 (5 bases). This CDR3 contains 14 residues. Between the trimmed V and J ends, which lost 2 bases and 3 bases, there was a span of 9 bases. The germline V gene encodes CDR1 ENHRY and CDR2 SYGVKD. CDR3 nucleotides: TGTGCCATCAGTGAGGGAGCGGAGACAGATACGCAGTATTTT. This gives the protein CAISEGAETDTQYF.

Note on this clone: The junction does not match germline at one end; this may be a read error. The chain employs TRBV5-4 and TRBJ1-2; maybe TRBD1 (6 bases). This CDR3 is built from 15 residues. In germline, CDR1 is SGHNT, CDR2 YYREEE (reference sequence). As DNA, the CDR3 is TGCGCCAGCAGCCCCCAGGGCGGGGGCGTCTATGGCTACACCTTC. Protein sequence: CASSPQGGGVYGYTF.

This clone has just a few counts. V is TRBV4-2 and J is TRBJ1-6; D not certain. With 0 bases removed from V and 12 bases from J, the gap between germline ends came to 12 bases. This CDR3 is 14 amino acids long. CDR1 is LGHNA, CDR2 YNFKEQ, per germline. As DNA, the CDR3 is TGTGCCAGCAGCCAAGATTGGGGTGGAGGACCCCTCCACTTT. It yields the protein CASSQDWGGGPLHF.

Only one count was recorded for this clone. J is TRBJ1-4 and V is TRBV5-4; 7 bases align to TRBD1. This CDR3 comprises 14 residues. Germline V gene sequence: CDR1 SGHNT, CDR2 YYREEE (reference sequence). With 4 bases clipped from V and 8 bases from J, the junction kept 8 bases outside the gene matches. CDR3 sequence reads: CASSVTGSGEKLFF. The CDR3 DNA reads TGTGCCAGCAGCGTGACAGGGTCGGGCGAAAAACTGTTTTTT.

This clone was recorded a few times. The chain uses TRBV5-1 and TRBJ1-6, with D possibly matching TRBD1 (6 bases). Looked up from germline, CDR1 is SGHRS and CDR2 is YFSETQ. The CDR3 extends over 13 amino acids. V lost 3 bases and J 10 bases, leaving 11 bases between the germline ends. CDR3 DNA sequence: TGCGCCAGCAGCTCCCGACAGGAATCACCCCTCCACTTT. The encoded protein is CASSSRQESPLHF.

This clone was seen a single time. The chain links TRBV9 to TRBJ1-6; D call uncertain. Per the germline V gene, CDR1 is SGDLS and CDR2 is YYNGEE. V was cut by 0 bases and J by 9 bases, with 10 bases left in between. The CDR3 covers 14 residues. The CDR3 sequence: CASSVADLGSPLHF. CDR3 nucleotide sequence: TGTGCCAGCAGCGTAGCAGACCTGGGTTCACCCCTCCACTTT.

The CDR3 loop reads CASGRVYTGELFF. The CDR3 DNA sequence: TGTGCCAGCGGACGGGTGTACACCGGGGAGCTGTTTTTT. The gene calls are TRBV11-2 and TRBJ2-2; D not certain. This CDR3 spans 13 amino acids. Germline V CDR1 and CDR2: SGHAT, FQNNGV. Trimming shortened V by 8 bases and J by 3 bases, and 10 bases separated the two germline ends.

On this clone: Mismatch with germline at one junction end may stem from a read error. J is TRBJ2-7 and V is TRBV6-1, with D maybe TRBD1 (6 bases). Germline CDR1 and CDR2: MNHNS and SASEGT. This CDR3 is 14 amino acids long. This chain's CDR3 is CAISEPRGQYEQYF. Written as DNA, the CDR3 is TGTGCCATCAGTGAGCCAAGAGGACAGTACGAGCAGTACTTC.

The chain employs TRBV2 and TRBJ2-1; D is perhaps TRBD1 (5 bases). Germline CDR1 SNHLY, CDR2 FYNNEI. Between the trimmed V and J ends, which lost 1 base and 3 bases, there was a span of 16 bases. This CDR3 comprises 17 residues. In nucleotides, the CDR3 is TGTGCCAGCAGTGAAGGCCAGGGATCCCCTGTCTACAATGAGCAGTTCTTC. It is translated as CASSEGQGSPVYNEQFF.

The chain joins TRBV6-1 to TRBJ1-5, with no clear D. Germline V gene data show CDR1 as MNHNS and CDR2 as SASEGT. The germline V and J ends were trimmed by 6 bases and 7 bases, with 19 bases remaining between them. CDR3 length equals 15 residues. The CDR3 is CASSLERVGGQPQHF. The CDR3 DNA sequence: TGTGCCAGCAGCCTAGAGCGGGTCGGAGGCCAGCCCCAGCATTTT.

The chain carries TRBV10-2 and TRBJ1-2; D perhaps matches TRBD1 (5 bases). V lost 5 bases to trimming and J lost 2 bases, with 15 bases between them. The CDR3 totals 15 residues. Germline CDR1 is WSHSY and CDR2 is SAAADI. CDR3 DNA: TGCGCCAGCAGTTCCTCGGGGCCGGTGAACTATGGCTACACCTTC. Translated, it gives CASSSSGPVNYGYTF.

In its sample, this clone ranks as medium-sized (0.01 to 0.1%). The chain recombines TRBV5-1 with TRBJ2-2, with 10 nucleotides matching TRBD1. Trimming at V came to 4 bases and at J to 6 bases, leaving 0 bases not matched to a gene. CDR3 length: 13 amino acids. Germline V gives CDR1 SGHRS, CDR2 YFSETQ. The CDR3 loop is CASSGTGAGELFF. The CDR3 bases are TGCGCCAGCAGCGGGACAGGGGCCGGGGAGCTGTTTTTT.

The J gene is TRBJ2-6, the V gene TRBV4-3, with no clear D. Germline CDR1 LGHNA, CDR2 YSLEER. V was clipped by 0 bases and J by 0 bases, with 6 bases between them. The CDR3 sequence is 16 residues long. CDR3 nucleotide sequence: TGCGCCAGCAGCCAAGAAAGGCCCTCTGGGGCCAACGTCCTGACTTTC. Encoded protein: CASSQERPSGANVLTF.

The genes are TRBV11-1 and TRBJ1-2; no clear D gene. This CDR3 is 14 amino acids long. Germline assignment: CDR1 SGHAT and CDR2 FQDESV (reference sequence). The V end was cut by 1 base, the J end by 4 bases, with 10 bases between. The CDR3 DNA reads TGTGCCAGCAGCTTAGATGGGAGTTTCTATGGCTACACCTTC. Protein: CASSLDGSFYGYTF.

Sample share makes this clone medium-sized. V gene TRBV11-2 combines with J gene TRBJ1-6, with 9 bases aligning to TRBD1. The CDR3 is 14 residues long. The V segment lost 5 bases and the J segment 6 bases; nucleotides outside the gene matches: 2. Germline V CDR1 and CDR2: SGHAT, FQNNGV. Written as DNA, the CDR3 is TGTGCCAGCAGCCCGGGACAGGGTAATTCACCCCTCCACTTT. Translated, it gives CASSPGQGNSPLHF.

The chain couples TRBV2 to TRBJ1-6; possible D gene TRBD1, 6 bases. Trimming cost V 7 bases and J 6 bases, with 10 bases left between them. Germline assignment: CDR1 SNHLY and CDR2 FYNNEI. The CDR3 runs 13 residues. The CDR3 loop is CASNQGRNSPLHF. The CDR3 DNA sequence: TGTGCCAGCAACCAGGGGCGTAATTCACCCCTCCACTTT.

This clone showed up just a few times. The rearrangement links TRBV7-2 to TRBJ2-5, with D perhaps assigned TRBD1 or TRBD2 (6 bases each). Germline V gene data show CDR1 as SGHTA and CDR2 as FQGNSA. V lost 4 bases and J 1 base, leaving 16 bases between the germline ends. The CDR3 runs to 16 residues. For the CDR3, the DNA is TGTGCCAGCAGCTCGAGGGGCAGGGGAGGCCAAGAGACCCAGTACTTC. Protein: CASSSRGRGGQETQYF.

The chain is built from TRBV2 and TRBJ2-5, with 12 bases lining up with TRBD2. Germline values: CDR1 SNHLY, CDR2 FYNNEI. The V segment lost 5 bases and the J segment 5 bases; nucleotides outside the gene matches: 9. The CDR3 runs to 16 residues. The CDR3 DNA reads as TGTGCCAGCAGTTTAAGGACTAGCGGGGATGAGGAGACCCAGTACTTC. Protein: CASSLRTSGDEETQYF.

The chain combines TRBV7-3 with TRBJ2-7; D gene uncertain. Germline assignment: CDR1 SGHTA and CDR2 FQGTGA. The CDR3 contains 10 residues. The CDR3 is CPEKKYEQYF. In DNA, the CDR3 is TGTCCAGAAAAAAAATACGAGCAGTACTTC.

This clone counts as medium-sized. The CDR3 reads CASSIRATYGYTF. CDR3 coding DNA: TGTGCCAGTAGTATCAGGGCGACTTATGGCTACACCTTC. The rearrangement uses TRBV19 and TRBJ1-2; D might be TRBD1 (5 bases). With 3 bases removed from V and 5 bases from J, the gap between germline ends came to 10 bases. This CDR3 region has 13 residues. Per the germline V gene, CDR1 is LNHDA and CDR2 is SQIVND (reference sequence).

The chain recombines TRBV6-6 with TRBJ2-7; D gene uncertain. The CDR3 spans 14 residues. V was pared by 10 bases and J by 2 bases, with 18 bases between. CDR1 and CDR2 from the germline V gene are MNHNY and SVGAGI (reference sequence). The CDR3 DNA follows: TGTGCCACCCGACCCGCAGCCAGCCCCTACGAGCAGTACTTC. Its protein product is CATRPAASPYEQYF.

This chain uses TRBV6-1 with TRBJ2-5, with a possible D match to TRBD1 (5 bases). Trimming cost V 4 bases and J 7 bases, with 19 bases left between them. Germline V gene sequence: CDR1 MNHNS, CDR2 SASEGT. The CDR3 is 15 residues long. CDR3 nucleotides: TGTGCCAGCAGTGCGAACGAGCAGGGTTCTGGGACCCAGTACTTC. Translation: CASSANEQGSGTQYF.

The genes are TRBV27 and TRBJ1-2, with a possible D match to TRBD1 (5 bases). From germline, CDR1 is MNHEY and CDR2 SMNVEV (reference sequence). The CDR3 length is 14 residues. V dropped 4 bases and J dropped 9 bases, with 18 bases sitting between them. The CDR3 DNA reads as TGTGCCAGCAGTTCCAGGGACGGATCAGATAGCTACACCTTC. It translates to CASSSRDGSDSYTF.

This clone was observed a few times. The sample carries other DNA sequences with the same CDR3. The V call is TRBV11-2, the J call TRBJ1-5; D not certain. The CDR3 covers 13 residues. Trimming removed 1 base from V and 5 bases from J, with 6 bases in between. CDR1 is SGHAT and CDR2 is FQNNGV in the germline V gene. CDR3 protein: CASSLGGYQPQHF. The CDR3 DNA is TGTGCCAGCAGCTTAGGGGGTTATCAGCCCCAGCATTTT.

This sequence joins TRBV18 and TRBJ2-7, with 8 bases lining up with TRBD2. Losses at the gene ends were 0 bases for V and 3 bases for J; bases not matched to a gene: 7. This CDR3 contains 16 residues. Germline V gene sequence: CDR1 KGHSH, CDR2 LQKENI. DNA for the CDR3: TGTGCCAGCTCACCACCTGGGAGCGGGGGCTTCTACGAGCAGTACTTC. Translated: CASSPPGSGGFYEQYF.

This clone turned up a few times. The rearrangement links TRBV4-3 to TRBJ1-2; D remains ambiguous. This CDR3 has 15 amino acids. Germline V CDR1 and CDR2: LGHNA, YSLEER. V lost 1 base and J lost 4, with 13 bases in between. The CDR3 DNA sequence: TGCGCCAGCAGCCAAGTACGGGATCTCCTCTATGGCTACACCTTC. Translating gives CASSQVRDLLYGYTF.